Listed below are T cell receptor beta chains from one sample, sequenced in a study of monozygotic twins with inflammatory bowel disease. TCRdb reanalyzed the 5' RACE reads, giving one entry per CDR3 protein sequence and no DNA. Seen in this sample are more than 300,000 distinct CDR3 sequences; the ten most common clones hold 2.5% to 3%. The sequencing input was blood. These receptors were taken from a human donor with ulcerative colitis or Crohn's disease, or a healthy co-twin of an affected twin (not recorded which). CDR3s include the opening cysteine and the closing phenylalanine or tryptophan.

>TRBV5-1|TRBJ2-2
CASSFDRARSNTGELFF
>TRBV20-1|TRBJ2-3
CSVLAGDSTDTQYF
>TRBV20-1|TRBJ2-3
CSAPARDNTDTQYF
>TRBV7-3|TRBJ2-7
CASSIGESYEQYF
>TRBV7-9|TRBJ2-7
CASSPKGHEQYF
>TRBV5-6|TRBJ1-5
CASSLVGDGRGNQPQHF
>TRBV24-1|TRBJ2-2
CATERTYNTGELFF
>TRBV20-1|TRBJ1-5
CSARIGTSSNQPQHF
>TRBV27|TRBJ2-7
CASSYDRGEQYF
>TRBV4-1|TRBJ1-4
CASSHEDRGLLNEKLFF
>TRBV6-2/TRBV6-3|TRBJ2-7
CASRQQGLAKHYEQYF
>TRBV6-2/TRBV6-3|TRBJ1-5
CASSYGGSGPQHF
>TRBV15|TRBJ2-3
CATSRESSGGAEDTQYF
>TRBV4-1|TRBJ2-5
CASGGLAGKETQYF
>TRBV6-5|TRBJ1-3
CASSYASRGYSGNTIYF
>TRBV29-1|TRBJ2-5
CSAPDGQFQETQYF
>TRBV5-1|TRBJ1-2
CASSLGDSRYGYTF
>TRBV28|TRBJ1-5
CASSARDIDSNQPQHF
>TRBV7-9|TRBJ2-7
CASSLVGLDEQYF
>TRBV7-2|TRBJ2-1
CASSLVAGPREFF
>TRBV20-1|TRBJ2-7
CSAGGGAYEQYF
>TRBV5-1|TRBJ1-4
CASSLAPDPTNEKLFF
>TRBV7-9|TRBJ1-1
CASSLLGGSHTEAFF
>TRBV5-6|TRBJ2-1
CASSLATSGGANEQFF
>TRBV25-1|TRBJ1-5
CASRGGRGQPQHF
>TRBV7-6|TRBJ1-1
CASSSYAGTGKAEAFF
>TRBV7-7|TRBJ2-1
CASSLGPAGTEQFF
>TRBV4-3|TRBJ2-4
CASSQDGRLAKNIQYF
>TRBV4-2|TRBJ2-7
CASSHGTSGDSSYEQYF
>TRBV6-1|TRBJ1-1
CASSLSWPTAVNTEAFF
>TRBV19|TRBJ1-1
CASSIGWGDTEAFF
>TRBV2|TRBJ2-1
CASRYSSGSSYNEQFF
>TRBV4-3|TRBJ2-7
CASSQVVGSSYEQYF
>TRBV6-2/TRBV6-3|TRBJ2-7
CASRRTVSYEQYF